The 12 T cell receptor beta chains below all came from one sample that was sequenced in a study of cytomegalovirus exposure and HLA in healthy donors. Vbeta (60) and Jbeta (13) primers were used in the PCR. TCRdb's copy holds only in-frame clones and misses some; the assay was immunoSEQ multiplex PCR. The sample has 80,000 to 100,000 clones, 55% to 65% seen once; the top ten hold over 14%. Material: PBMCs. The receptors here all came from a middle-aged woman in good health and CMV-seropositive.

The V gene is TRBV28, the J gene TRBJ1-5, with no clear D. The CDR3 extends over 14 amino acids. CDR1 is MDHEN, CDR2 SYDVKM, per germline. V was trimmed by 5 bases and J by 0 bases, leaving 8 bases between them. The CDR3 is CASSQRHSNQPQHF. CDR3 sequence (DNA): TGTGCCAGCAGTCAACGACATAGCAATCAGCCCCAGCATTTT.

This sequence joins TRBV7-6 and TRBJ2-1, with TRBD2 matching over 12 bases. CDR1 is SGHVS, CDR2 FNYEAQ, per germline. V trimming: 5 bases; J trimming: 5 bases; junction bases outside the gene matches: 1. The CDR3 totals 14 residues. The CDR3 protein is CASSGLAGNNEQFF. The CDR3 region has the DNA TGTGCCAGCAGCGGACTAGCGGGAAACAATGAGCAGTTCTTC.

This chain uses TRBV5-6 with TRBJ2-1, with D perhaps TRBD1 (6 bases). Trimming took off 4 bases at V and 8 bases at J, with 13 bases between the two ends. The germline V gene encodes CDR1 SGHDT and CDR2 YYEEEE. The CDR3 runs to 13 residues. The DNA for the CDR3 is TGTGCCAGCAGCCAAACAGGGAGCTATGAGCAGTTCTTC. Translating it yields CASSQTGSYEQFF.

The chain joins TRBV6-6 to TRBJ2-5; 10 bases match TRBD1. This CDR3 is 15 amino acids long. With V trimmed by 6 bases and J by 4 bases, 8 bases remained unmatched. From germline, CDR1 is MNHNY and CDR2 SVGAGI (reference sequence). For the CDR3, the DNA is TGTGCCAGCAGATGGACAGGGGGTTCAGGAGAGACCCAGTACTTC. Translated, it gives CASRWTGGSGETQYF.

This chain joins TRBV28 and TRBJ1-2; TRBD1 matches at 9 bases. Unmatched junction bases numbered 9, after V lost 4 bases and J lost 6 bases. Germline CDR1 and CDR2: MDHEN and SYDVKM. This CDR3 spans 15 amino acids. This CDR3 reads CASSSHGGTGNGYTF. Written as DNA, the CDR3 is TGTGCCAGCAGTTCCCATGGTGGGACAGGGAATGGCTACACCTTC.

This clone has more than one count but fewer than ten. V usage is TRBV4-1 and J usage is TRBJ2-7; TRBD2 matches at 9 bases. The CDR3 has 17 residues. Germline loops: CDR1 MGHRA, CDR2 YSYEKL. V shed 4 bases, J shed 0 bases, and the junction held 10 bases outside the gene matches. CDR3 DNA: TGCGCCAGCAGCCCGGTTTGGAGCGGGAGGAGCTCCTACGAGCAGTACTTC. It encodes CASSPVWSGRSSYEQYF.

The V call is TRBV7-9, the J call TRBJ1-1, with 9 bases matching TRBD1. CDR1 and CDR2 (germline): SEHNR, FQNEAQ (reference sequence). V trimming: 5 bases; J trimming: 7 bases; junction bases outside the gene matches: 11. The CDR3 contains 15 residues. The CDR3 spells CASSPAGDRDSEAFF. The CDR3 coding sequence is TGTGCCAGCAGCCCCGCCGGGGACAGGGACAGTGAAGCTTTCTTT. The full variable domain, rest sourced from reference TRBV7-9 and TRBJ1-1, is DTGVSQNPRHKITKRGQNVTFRCDPISEHNRLYWYRQTLGQGPEFLTYFQNEAQLEKSRLLSDRFSAERPKGSFSTLEIQRTEQGDSAMYLCASSPAGDRDSEAFFGQGTRLTVV.

This sequence joins TRBV2 and TRBJ1-1; D gene uncertain. The CDR3 runs 13 residues. Trimming left V 1 base short and J 6 bases short, with 9 bases between. Germline assignment: CDR1 SNHLY and CDR2 FYNNEI. CDR3 sequence reads: CASSEGGSPEAFF. Written as DNA, the CDR3 is TGTGCCAGCAGTGAAGGCGGCAGCCCTGAAGCTTTCTTT. The full variable domain, in which reference TRBV2 and TRBJ1-1 provide the parts outside the CDR3, is EPEVTQTPSHQVTQMGQEVILRCVPISNHLYFYWYRQILGQKVEFLVSFYNNEISEKSEIFDDQFSVERPDGSNFTLKIRSTKLEDSAMYFCASSEGGSPEAFFGQGTRLTVV.

The V call is TRBV19, the J call TRBJ1-3, with D tentatively TRBD1 (5 bases). CDR3 size: 16 residues. The V and J ends lost 10 bases and 0 bases respectively, with 19 bases between them. CDR1 and CDR2 from the germline V gene are LNHDA and SQIVND (reference sequence). CDR3 nucleotide sequence: TGTGCCACCGACGAGGGGACTTCGCCCTCTGGAAACACCATATATTTT. Residues: CATDEGTSPSGNTIYF.

This clone was picked up a small number of times. The rearrangement links TRBV11-2 to TRBJ2-6, with D possibly matching TRBD1 (5 bases). The CDR3 loop spans 14 amino acids. V was pared by 4 bases and J by 1 base, with 5 bases between. Germline assignment: CDR1 SGHAT and CDR2 FQNNGV. The CDR3 DNA follows: TGTGCCAGCAGCTCAGGGTCTGGGGCCAACGTCCTGACTTTC. Translation gives CASSSGSGANVLTF.

A single count supports this clone. This chain joins TRBV13 and TRBJ2-7; TRBD2 agrees at 10 bases. The germline gives CDR1 PRHDT, CDR2 FYEKMQ (reference sequence). The CDR3 runs to 14 residues. The V segment lost 5 bases and the J segment 0 bases; nucleotides outside the gene matches: 1. CDR3 nucleotides: TGTGCCAGCAGCAAGCGGGAGGGCTCCTACGAGCAGTACTTC. This sequence encodes CASSKREGSYEQYF.

V is TRBV7-2 and J is TRBJ1-4, with 10 bases matching TRBD1. The CDR3 covers 13 residues. V lost 6 bases to trimming and J lost 7 bases; unmatched junction nucleotides: 2. CDR1 is SGHTA and CDR2 is FQGNSA in the germline V gene. As DNA, the CDR3 is TGTGCCAGCAGAAGGGACAGGGGTGAAAAACTGTTTTTT. This gives the protein CASRRDRGEKLFF.